Detailed here is one T cell receptor beta chain. Its matching antigen is unknown. In each case, RNA was isolated and then reverse transcribed into cDNA as the sequencing template. Only in-frame clones appear in the TCRdb table, and some are missing; sequencing was by immunoSEQ multiplex PCR. Found here are 100,000 to 130,000 clones, about 50% of them singletons; the top ten hold roughly 25%. Alopecia areata patients gave lesional scalp punch biopsies and peripheral blood samples. Researchers picked out CD4+ and CD8+ T cells from PBMCs by sorting. These data originate in a study of CD8+ T cells in alopecia areata. Study outcomes and limitations: With patients, TCR sharing proved less clear than in mice, a difference possibly related to HLA. Higher clonality and more expanded CD8+ clones appeared in lesional than normal scalp.

Between the trimmed V and J ends, which lost 6 bases and 4 bases, there was a span of 6 bases. CDR3 length: 12 amino acids. CDR1 LNHDA and CDR2 SQIVND come from the germline V gene (reference sequence). This chain connects TRBV19 to TRBJ2-2; no clear D. Sequenced material: NKG2D-low CD8+ T cells sorted from blood. The receptor was derived from a human donor with alopecia areata. The chain's CDR3 is CASRALTGELFF. The CDR3 DNA reads as TGTGCCAGTAGGGCCCTCACCGGGGAGCTGTTTTTT.